The 10 T cell receptor beta chains given below trace back to one sample, sequenced in a study of monozygotic twins with inflammatory bowel disease. Reanalyzing the 5' RACE reads, TCRdb keeps one entry per CDR3 protein, without DNA. This sample's table reports about 380,000 distinct CDR3 sequences. The sequenced material came from blood. The receptors stem from a human donor with ulcerative colitis or Crohn's disease, or a healthy co-twin of an affected twin (not recorded which).

The V gene is TRBV20-1, the J gene TRBJ2-3. CDR1 and CDR2 from the germline V gene are DFQATT and SNEGSKA (reference sequence). The CDR3 length is 12 residues. CDR3: CSARVTPDTQYF.

The rearrangement joins TRBV20-1 to TRBJ1-3. This CDR3 contains 13 residues. Per germline, CDR1 DFQATT and CDR2 SNEGSKA (reference sequence). The CDR3 spells CSAIGSSGNTIYF.

V is TRBV9 and J is TRBJ2-3; TCRdb designates TRBD1, a call that cannot be tested without DNA. The V gene's germline CDR1 is SGDLS and CDR2 YYNGEE. CDR3 length equals 16 residues. CDR3 in amino acids: CASSPRLTGGPDTQYF.

V is TRBV5-6 and J is TRBJ1-1; TCRdb gives TRBD1 as the D gene, but with no DNA this cannot be confirmed. Per germline, CDR1 SGHDT and CDR2 YYEEEE. This CDR3 has 13 amino acids. This CDR3 reads CASSLTTDLEAFF.

This chain joins TRBV20-1 and TRBJ2-3; the TCRdb D gene call, TRBD1, has no DNA to confirm it. CDR1 and CDR2 from the germline V gene are DFQATT and SNEGSKA (reference sequence). This CDR3 is 16 amino acids long. Here the CDR3 reads CSARDSGQGLPDTQYF.

The chain has TRBV6-1 and TRBJ2-7; the D gene TCRdb calls, TRBD1, cannot be checked with no DNA. The germline gives CDR1 MNHNS, CDR2 SASEGT. The CDR3 loop spans 14 amino acids. CDR3 protein: CASSTRDSSYEQYF.

This rearrangement joins TRBV7-8 to TRBJ2-5; no DNA is available, so the TRBD1 call from TCRdb remains unchecked. Per the germline V gene, CDR1 is SGHVS and CDR2 is FQNEAQ. The length of the CDR3 is 19 residues. The CDR3 sequence: CASSRQIRPWGGDQETQYF.

The chain is built from TRBV7-2 and TRBJ2-1; TCRdb's assignment of TRBD1 cannot be checked, as there is no DNA. Looked up from germline, CDR1 is SGHTA and CDR2 is FQGNSA. The CDR3 covers 16 residues. The CDR3 loop reads CASSTRGRGAYNEQFF.

The chain combines TRBV4-1 with TRBJ2-1; no DNA is available, so the TRBD2 call from TCRdb remains unchecked. The CDR3 runs 17 residues. The germline gives CDR1 MGHRA, CDR2 YSYEKL. The chain's CDR3 is CASSQTAGPYSYNEQFF.

This sequence joins TRBV5-1 and TRBJ2-5; TCRdb returns TRBD1, unconfirmable since there is no DNA. The CDR3 is 17 residues long. Germline assignment: CDR1 SGHRS and CDR2 YFSETQ. CDR3 sequence: CASRKHLAGFVQETQYF.